The clone carrying this T cell receptor (beta chain) has ten or more counts. Its antigen is undetermined. Hyperthyroidism had been newly diagnosed in patients aged 18 to 65, and its duration was under 2 months. The data derive from a study of T cells in Graves' hyperthyroidism and ophthalmopathy. Study summary: At initial diagnosis, before any treatment had begun, peripheral blood was obtained.

General observations from the study: Using 13 V-J features, a model discriminated ophthalmopathy from stable hyperthyroidism.

The CDR3 regions of TCR beta were amplified from RNA transcripts. During a first-round RT-PCR of the TCR CDR3, the HTBI primer set was used. One entry per CDR3 protein results from TCRdb running MiXCR on the multiplex PCR reads. Of just under 750,000 distinct CDR3 sequences listed, over 35% were seen once; the top ten hold less than 40%. The TCR sequence derives from a woman in her thirties or forties with Graves' hyperthyroidism. Sequencing was done on a sample of blood.

The CDR3 DNA is TGTGCCATCAGTGAGACAGGGGGCACCTCGGGGTCGGCCCTCCACTTT. Its translation: CAISETGGTSGSALHF. The V call is TRBV10-3, the J call TRBJ1-6, with 9 positions matching TRBD1. Trimming removed 2 bases from V and 14 bases from J; junction bases left unmatched: 13. Germline lookup yields CDR1 ENHRY and CDR2 SYGVKD. This CDR3 region has 16 residues.